This is a list of T cell receptor beta chains from one sample in a study of T cells in localized non-small cell lung cancer. Clones were sequenced by immunoSEQ multiplex PCR, and TCRdb holds only the in-frame ones, with some missing. The table has approximately 22,000 clones, less than 90% seen once. The sample in question was PBMCs, obtained before any cancer treatment. The receptors derive from a man aged 35-75 years with stage II squamous cell lung carcinoma. Both conserved end residues are part of each CDR3. A D gene is named only where the DNA matches it firmly. Expanded clones get a size class; other rows say once, few or many, or leave the size out.

v_call,cdr3_length,j_call,d_call,clone_size,cdr3_aa,cdr3_nt
TRBV5-1,16,TRBJ2-2,NA,NA,CASSLMRRKNTGELFF,TGCGCCAGCAGCTTGATGCGGCGGAAGAACACCGGGGAGCTGTTTTTT
TRBV27,14,TRBJ1-1,NA,NA,CASSLTLGNTEAFF,TGTGCCAGCAGTTTAACCCTTGGGAACACTGAAGCTTTCTTT
TRBV5-1,15,TRBJ2-3,TRBD2,NA,CASSLAGEGVDTQYF,TGCGCCAGCAGCCTAGCGGGAGAGGGTGTAGATACGCAGTATTTT
TRBV5-1,16,TRBJ1-4,NA,NA,CASSLGQTSTNEKLFF,TGCGCCAGCAGCTTAGGACAGACTTCAACTAATGAAAAACTGTTTTTT
TRBV28,14,TRBJ1-3,NA,NA,CASLRGAMGNTIYF,TGTGCCAGCCTAAGGGGGGCGATGGGAAACACCATATATTTT
TRBV28,15,TRBJ1-1,NA,NA,CASSLTVDMNTEAFF,TGTGCCAGCAGCCTCACAGTAGATATGAACACTGAAGCTTTCTTT
TRBV4-3,15,TRBJ1-3,NA,NA,CASSQDRRSGNTIYF,TGCGCCAGCAGCCAAGATCGCAGGTCTGGAAACACCATATATTTT
TRBV11-3,12,TRBJ1-4,NA,NA,CASSSGNEKLFF,TGTGCCAGCAGCTCAGGAAATGAAAAACTGTTTTTT
TRBV5-1,16,TRBJ2-1,TRBD1,NA,CASSPTGDGAYNEQFF,TGCGCCAGCAGCCCTACAGGGGACGGGGCCTACAATGAGCAGTTCTTC
TRBV6-4,14,TRBJ1-2,TRBD1,NA,CASSDGTEGYGYTF,TGTGCCAGCAGTGACGGGACAGAGGGCTATGGCTACACCTTC
TRBV10-3,14,TRBJ2-5,TRBD1,NA,CAISEWQGDNEQYF,TGTGCCATCAGTGAGTGGCAGGGGGACAATGAGCAGTACTTC
TRBV27,17,TRBJ2-2,NA,NA,CANPSLAPQINTGELFF,TGTGCCAATCCATCCCTCGCCCCTCAAATAAACACCGGGGAGCTGTTTTTT
TRBV7-8,16,TRBJ1-1,NA,NA,CASSLARGLGNTEAFF,TGTGCCAGCAGCTTAGCGCGGGGATTAGGGAACACTGAAGCTTTCTTT
TRBV5-4,15,TRBJ2-7,TRBD2,NA,CASSSPLAGGHEQYF,TGTGCCAGCAGCTCCCCACTAGCGGGAGGCCACGAGCAGTACTTC
TRBV5-4,16,TRBJ1-2,TRBD1,NA,CASSSDLQGRIYGYTF,TGTGCCAGCAGCTCGGATCTACAGGGGCGTATCTATGGCTACACCTTC
TRBV5-1,18,TRBJ1-1,NA,once,CASSLASRTYGSNTEAFF,TGCGCCAGCAGCTTGGCCAGTAGAACATACGGATCGAACACTGAAGCTTTCTTT
TRBV7-7,14,TRBJ1-4,TRBD1,NA,CASSLGQGFEKLFF,TGTGCTAGCAGCCTGGGACAGGGATTTGAAAAACTGTTTTTT
TRBV6-1,13,TRBJ1-2,NA,NA,CASSEGINYGYTF,TGTGCCAGCAGTGAAGGGATAAACTATGGCTACACCTTC
TRBV4-3,13,TRBJ1-6,NA,NA,CASSRTGFSPLHF,TGCGCCAGCAGCCGAACAGGGTTTTCACCCCTCCACTTT
TRBV19,15,TRBJ2-1,NA,NA,CASSPRTNSYNEQFF,TGTGCCAGTAGTCCCCGGACTAACTCCTACAATGAGCAGTTCTTC
TRBV5-1,14,TRBJ2-2,NA,few,CASSWGGAAGELFF,TGCGCCAGCAGCTGGGGCGGGGCAGCCGGGGAGCTGTTTTTT
TRBV18,16,TRBJ1-1,NA,NA,CASSHSGPGESTEAFF,TGTGCCAGCTCACATTCCGGACCGGGGGAGAGCACTGAAGCTTTCTTT
TRBV5-1,15,TRBJ1-3,NA,NA,CASKIDFNSGNTIYF,TGCGCCAGCAAGATAGATTTTAACTCTGGAAACACCATATATTTT
TRBV18,15,TRBJ1-1,TRBD1,NA,CASSPQGQGNTEAFF,TGTGCCAGCTCACCACAGGGACAGGGAAACACTGAAGCTTTCTTT
TRBV5-5,18,TRBJ2-4,TRBD2,NA,CASSLTSGRSLAKNIQYF,TGTGCCAGCAGCTTGACTAGCGGGAGGTCGCTAGCCAAAAACATTCAGTACTTC
TRBV19,15,TRBJ2-7,NA,NA,CASSGSGESSYEQYF,TGTGCCAGTAGTGGATCGGGGGAGAGCTCCTACGAGCAGTACTTC
TRBV4-1,16,TRBJ2-6,NA,once,CASSQAAASGANVLTF,TGCGCCAGCAGCCAAGCGGCTGCCTCTGGGGCCAACGTCCTGACTTTC
TRBV5-6,11,TRBJ1-2,NA,NA,CASSQEVGYTF,TGTGCCAGCAGCCAGGAAGTTGGCTACACCTTC
TRBV15,18,TRBJ1-2,NA,once,CATSRDSGKILGNYGYTF,TGTGCCACCAGCAGAGATTCAGGAAAGATTCTCGGGAACTATGGCTACACCTTC